A single T cell receptor (beta chain) is shown here with its context. The record originates from a study of blood T cell repertoires in COVID-19. TCRdb's table, derived via immunoSEQ multiplex PCR, lists solely in-frame clones and lacks some. The table lists approximately 360,000 clones, 88% of them singletons. The junction had 5 bases not matched to a gene; V was cut back by 8 bases and J by 0 bases. CDR3 length equals 15 residues. CDR1 SEHNR and CDR2 FQNEAQ come from the germline V gene (reference sequence). The chain recombines TRBV7-9 with TRBJ2-2, with TRBD2 matching 8 bases. The sequence was collected from a woman in her twenties or thirties with acute COVID-19. The sequencing sample was made of PBMCs or T cells enriched from blood (not recorded which). CDR3: CASLAGPPNTGELFF. As DNA, the CDR3 is TGTGCCAGCTTAGCGGGGCCTCCGAACACCGGGGAGCTGTTTTTT. Together with reference TRBV7-9 and TRBJ2-2, the CDR3 gives the full variable domain: DTGVSQNPRHKITKRGQNVTFRCDPISEHNRLYWYRQTLGQGPEFLTYFQNEAQLEKSRLLSDRFSAERPKGSFSTLEIQRTEQGDSAMYLCASLAGPPNTGELFFGEGSRLTVL.